This T cell receptor (beta chain) was observed in a study of cytomegalovirus exposure and HLA in healthy donors. V was clipped by 4 bases and J by 2 bases, with 15 bases between them. The CDR3 is 16 residues long. The germline V gene has CDR1 SNHLY and CDR2 FYNNEI. This PCR relied on a set of 60 Vbeta primers and 13 Jbeta primers. Sequencing used immunoSEQ multiplex PCR; TCRdb keeps in-frame clones, though not all of them. Altogether about 200,000 clones are present, about 80% being singletons, with the ten largest covering roughly 3%. This chain connects TRBV2 to TRBJ1-5; tentatively, D is TRBD1 (6 bases). What was sequenced was PBMCs. This TCR came from a woman in her 30s in good health and CMV-seronegative. CDR3 sequence (DNA): TGTGCCAGCAGTGTCCGGGGGGCGAGGGGCAATCAGCCCCAGCATTTT. Protein: CASSVRGARGNQPQHF.